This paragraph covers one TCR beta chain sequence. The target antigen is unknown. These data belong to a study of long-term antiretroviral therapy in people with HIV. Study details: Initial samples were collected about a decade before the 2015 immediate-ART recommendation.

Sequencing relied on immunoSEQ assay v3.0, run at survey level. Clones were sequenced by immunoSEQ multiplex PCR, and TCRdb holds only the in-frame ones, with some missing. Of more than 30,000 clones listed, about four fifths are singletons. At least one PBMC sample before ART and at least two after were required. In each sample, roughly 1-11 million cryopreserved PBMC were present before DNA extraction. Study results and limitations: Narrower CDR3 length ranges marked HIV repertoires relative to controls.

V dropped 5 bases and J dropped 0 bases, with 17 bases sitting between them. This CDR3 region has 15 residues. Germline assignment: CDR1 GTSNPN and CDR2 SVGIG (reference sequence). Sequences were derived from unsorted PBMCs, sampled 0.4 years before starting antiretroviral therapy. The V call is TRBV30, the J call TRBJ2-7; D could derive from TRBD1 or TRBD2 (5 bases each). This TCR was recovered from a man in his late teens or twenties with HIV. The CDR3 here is CAWGDQSVSSYEQYF. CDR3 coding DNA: TGTGCCTGGGGGGACCAGAGCGTAAGCTCCTACGAGCAGTACTTC.